A single T cell receptor beta chain is shown here with its context. Its antigen is not identified. TCRdb re-derived calls from the reads in MiXCR, one entry per CDR3 protein. The table records about 67,000 distinct CDR3 sequences, 45% to 50% of them present only once. With 6 bases clipped from V and 6 bases from J, the junction kept 7 bases outside the gene matches. From germline, CDR1 is SEHNR and CDR2 FQNEAQ (reference sequence). This CDR3 contains 14 residues. This entry belongs to a study of type 1 regulatory T cells. The sample taken for sequencing was cultured non-Tr1 T cells, either the whole culture or a sorted T cell fraction (not recorded which). The clonotype comes from a human donor in good health. The chain employs TRBV7-9 and TRBJ2-1, with 8 bases aligning to TRBD2. This CDR3 reads CASRPGLGRNEQFF. The CDR3, as DNA: TGTGCCAGCAGACCGGGACTAGGGCGCAATGAGCAGTTCTTC.